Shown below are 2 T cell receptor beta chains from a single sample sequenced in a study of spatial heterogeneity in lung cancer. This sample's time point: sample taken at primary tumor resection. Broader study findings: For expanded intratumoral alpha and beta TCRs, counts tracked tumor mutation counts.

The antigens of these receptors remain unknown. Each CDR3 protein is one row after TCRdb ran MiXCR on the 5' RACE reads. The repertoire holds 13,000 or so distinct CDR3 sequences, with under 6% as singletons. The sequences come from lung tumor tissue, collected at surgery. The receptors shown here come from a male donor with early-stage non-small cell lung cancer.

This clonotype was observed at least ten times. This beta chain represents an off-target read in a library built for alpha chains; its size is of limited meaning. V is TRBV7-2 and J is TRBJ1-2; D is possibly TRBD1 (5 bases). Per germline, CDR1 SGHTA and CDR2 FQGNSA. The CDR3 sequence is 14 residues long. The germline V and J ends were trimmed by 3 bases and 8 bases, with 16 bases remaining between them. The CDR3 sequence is CASSFLDSKLGYTF. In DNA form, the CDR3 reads TGTGCCAGCAGCTTCCTCGACAGCAAACTCGGCTACACCTTC.

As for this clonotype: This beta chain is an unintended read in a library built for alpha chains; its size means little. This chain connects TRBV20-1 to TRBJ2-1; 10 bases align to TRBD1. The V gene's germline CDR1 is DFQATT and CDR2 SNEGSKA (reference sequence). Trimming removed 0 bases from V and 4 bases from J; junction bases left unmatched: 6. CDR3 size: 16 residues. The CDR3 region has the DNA TGCAGTGCTAGAGATAGAAGGACAGGGGGATACAATGAGCAGTTCTTC. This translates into CSARDRRTGGYNEQFF.